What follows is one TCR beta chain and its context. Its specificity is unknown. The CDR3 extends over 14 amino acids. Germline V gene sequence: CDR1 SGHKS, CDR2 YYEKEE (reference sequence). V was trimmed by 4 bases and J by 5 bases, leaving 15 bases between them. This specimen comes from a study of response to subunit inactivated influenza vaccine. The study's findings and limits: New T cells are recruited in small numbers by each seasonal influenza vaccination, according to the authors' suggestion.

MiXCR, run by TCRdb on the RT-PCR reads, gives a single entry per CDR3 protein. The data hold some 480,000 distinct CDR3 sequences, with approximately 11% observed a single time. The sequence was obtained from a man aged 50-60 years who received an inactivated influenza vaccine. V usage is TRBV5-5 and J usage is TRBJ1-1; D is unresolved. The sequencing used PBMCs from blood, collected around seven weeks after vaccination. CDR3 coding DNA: TGTGCCAGCAGCCCAGCCGAGGGAGGGACTGAAGCTTTCTTT. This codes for CASSPAEGGTEAFF.